One T cell receptor beta chain is described in this entry. Its antigen is undetermined. The protocol was immunoSEQ multiplex PCR, while the TCRdb copy is restricted to in-frame clones and leaves out a portion. The sample contains 150,000 to 180,000 clones, approximately 90% of which appear only once. This sample is part of a study of T cell responses to AZD1222 COVID-19 vaccine. Study-wide results and limits: It was only a handful of AZD1222 recipients who were seropositive at baseline. Samples come after the peak T cell response, not at day 14.

Between the trimmed V and J ends, which lost 5 bases and 7 bases, there was a span of 6 bases. The CDR3 is 10 residues long. In germline, CDR1 is DFQATT, CDR2 SNEGSKA (reference sequence). The source of this sequence is an adult in good health. This sample comprised peripheral blood, obtained on day 0 of AZD1222 vaccination. V gene TRBV20-1 combines with J gene TRBJ1-5; D gene unclear. The CDR3 coding sequence is TGCAGTGCTGGTGACCAGCCCCAGCATTTT. Translation: CSAGDQPQHF.